The source of this T cell receptor (beta chain) is a study of T cell responses to AZD1222 COVID-19 vaccine. Study-level points and caveats: Donors, mostly white British, included more females; clonal diversity was possibly underestimated.

Clones were read by immunoSEQ multiplex PCR, and TCRdb kept only the in-frame ones, dropping some. This sample has under 150,000 clones, with approximately 93% found just once. The CDR3 contains 14 residues. CDR1 and CDR2 from the germline V gene are SGHDN and FVKESK. Trimming removed 0 bases at V and 5 bases at J, with 8 bases between. On this clone: Its matching antigen is unknown.

The TCR sequence derives from an adult in good health. The sequences come from peripheral blood, collected on day 0 of AZD1222 vaccination. V gene TRBV14 combines with J gene TRBJ2-1, with D unresolved. As DNA, the CDR3 is TGTGCCAGCAGCCAAGAGTACTGGGACAATGAGCAGTTCTTC. This encodes CASSQEYWDNEQFF.